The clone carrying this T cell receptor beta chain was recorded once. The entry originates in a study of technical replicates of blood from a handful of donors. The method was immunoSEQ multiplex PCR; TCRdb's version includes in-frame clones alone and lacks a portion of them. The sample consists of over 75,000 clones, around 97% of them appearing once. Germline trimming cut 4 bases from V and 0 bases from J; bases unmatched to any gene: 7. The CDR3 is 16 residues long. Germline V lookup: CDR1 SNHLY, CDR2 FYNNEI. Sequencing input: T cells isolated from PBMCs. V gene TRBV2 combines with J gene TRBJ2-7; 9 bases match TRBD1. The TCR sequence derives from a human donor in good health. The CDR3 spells CASSGRTGGRSYEQYF. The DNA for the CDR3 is TGTGCCAGCAGTGGTCGTACAGGGGGCCGCTCCTACGAGCAGTACTTC. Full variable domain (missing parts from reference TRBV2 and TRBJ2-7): EPEVTQTPSHQVTQMGQEVILRCVPISNHLYFYWYRQILGQKVEFLVSFYNNEISEKSEIFDDQFSVERPDGSNFTLKIRSTKLEDSAMYFCASSGRTGGRSYEQYFGPGTRLTVT.